Below are 9 T cell receptor beta chains sequenced from a single sample in a study of T cell responses to AZD1222 COVID-19 vaccine. Profiling relied on immunoSEQ multiplex PCR, and the TCRdb table lists in-frame clones only, not all of them. The table lists 97,000 or so clones, about 88% of them singletons. Sequences were derived from peripheral blood, sampled on day 0 of AZD1222 vaccination. The receptors were sampled from an adult in good health.

The rearrangement uses TRBV3-1 (or the pseudogene TRBV3-2) and TRBJ2-7; unclear D gene. The CDR3 covers 14 residues. The ends were cut back, 10 bases at V and 5 bases at J, with 21 bases in the middle. Germline loops: CDR1 LGHDT, CDR2 YNNKEL (reference sequence). The CDR3 loop reads CATRSDAGPHEQYF. The CDR3 DNA is TGTGCCACTCGATCGGACGCAGGACCCCACGAGCAGTACTTC.

J is TRBJ1-1 and V is TRBV5-1, with a weak D call TRBD1 (5 bases). Deletions cut 4 bases from V and 5 bases from J, with 18 bases between. CDR1 and CDR2 (germline): SGHRS, YFSETQ. CDR3 size: 15 residues. In nucleotides, the CDR3 is TGCGCCAGCAGCCTCATCCCGGGGGAGAGGACTGAAGCTTTCTTT. It specifies CASSLIPGERTEAFF.

J is TRBJ2-7 and V is TRBV19; D is undetermined. V gave up 1 base and J gave up 3 bases, with 10 bases separating them. The germline gives CDR1 LNHDA, CDR2 SQIVND (reference sequence). The CDR3 sequence is 14 residues long. The CDR3 nucleotides read TGTGCCAGTAGTATAGTTAACAGACTCTACGAGCAGTACTTC. Its protein product is CASSIVNRLYEQYF.

The chain recombines TRBV5-1 with TRBJ2-1, with D perhaps matching TRBD1 (6 bases). Deletions cut 3 bases from V and 3 bases from J, with 19 bases between. The CDR3 contains 17 residues. Germline-derived CDR1 and CDR2 are SGHRS and YFSETQ. DNA of the CDR3: TGCGCCAGCAGCTCAAACCCAGGGGTCTCCAACTACAATGAGCAGTTCTTC. This translates into CASSSNPGVSNYNEQFF. The full variable domain, with the rest looked up from reference TRBV5-1 and TRBJ2-1, is KAGVTQTPRYLIKTRGQQVTLSCSPISGHRSVSWYQQTPGQGLQFLFEYFSETQRNKGNFPGRFSGRQFSNSRSEMNVSTLELGDSALYLCASSSNPGVSNYNEQFFGPGTRLTVL.

V is TRBV10-3 and J is TRBJ1-1; TRBD1 matches at 11 bases. The germline V gene has CDR1 ENHRY and CDR2 SYGVKD. V was pared by 0 bases and J by 5 bases, with 8 bases of the junction left unmatched. The CDR3 is made up of 17 amino acids. For the CDR3, the DNA is TGTGCCATCAGTGAGTCGGTTCCGGGACAGGGGGGGACTGAAGCTTTCTTT. It specifies CAISESVPGQGGTEAFF.

In its sample, this clone was seen once. V and J are TRBV10-3 and TRBJ1-4; 8 nucleotides agree with TRBD1. Trimming cost V 4 bases and J 8 bases; bases outside gene matches: 9. From germline, CDR1 is ENHRY and CDR2 SYGVKD. The CDR3 length is 15 residues. CDR3 loop: CAISVEAGGQEKLFF. Written as DNA, the CDR3 is TGTGCCATCAGTGTTGAGGCAGGGGGCCAGGAAAAACTGTTTTTT.

The chain uses TRBV12-3 or TRBV12-4 and TRBJ2-5, with 8 bases matching TRBD2. This CDR3 is 11 amino acids long. Unmatched junction bases numbered 1, after V lost 8 bases and J lost 5 bases. The CDR3 nucleotides read TGTGCCAGCCGGGGGGGGGAGACCCAGTACTTC. Translating it yields CASRGGETQYF.

The rearrangement joins TRBV7-2 to TRBJ2-1, with 10 bases lining up with TRBD2. This CDR3 contains 15 residues. V lost 6 bases and J lost 2; bases outside the gene matches: 4. Germline values: CDR1 SGHTA, CDR2 FQGNSA. CDR3 sequence (DNA): TGTGCCAGCAGTACCGGACTAGCGGCCTACAATGAGCAGTTCTTC. This codes for CASSTGLAAYNEQFF.

This clone has more than one count but fewer than ten. The chain links TRBV7-2 to TRBJ1-5, with a possible D match to TRBD1 (6 bases). Germline CDR1 and CDR2: SGHTA and FQGNSA. The length of the CDR3 is 15 residues. Trimming left V 5 bases short and J 1 base short, with 12 bases between. The CDR3: CASSLQGLSNQPQHF. The CDR3 bases are TGTGCCAGCAGCCTACAGGGATTGAGCAATCAGCCCCAGCATTTT.